These 15 T cell receptor beta chains originate from one sample sequenced in a study of T cell responses to AZD1222 COVID-19 vaccine. Method: immunoSEQ multiplex PCR; TCRdb's copy keeps in-frame clones and lacks some. Altogether tens of thousands of clones are present, roughly 90% being singletons, with the ten largest covering 4.9%. The material sequenced was peripheral blood, taken on day 0 of AZD1222 vaccination. Every receptor here comes from an adult in good health.

The J gene is TRBJ2-7, the V gene TRBV12-3 or TRBV12-4; maybe TRBD1 (5 bases). The V end was cut by 5 bases, the J end by 3 bases, with 8 bases between. The CDR3 extends over 12 amino acids. The CDR3 is CASSRRVYEQYF. In nucleotides, the CDR3 is TGTGCCAGCAGTCGCAGGGTCTACGAGCAGTACTTC.

This clone was seen once. The V call is TRBV11-1, the J call TRBJ2-1, with a weak D call TRBD1 (6 bases). V dropped 2 bases and J dropped 3 bases, with 11 bases sitting between them. Per germline, CDR1 SGHAT and CDR2 FQDESV (reference sequence). The CDR3 spans 15 residues. The CDR3 DNA is TGTGCCAGCAGCTTAAGCGGACAGTTCTACAATGAGCAGTTCTTC. Translating gives CASSLSGQFYNEQFF.

This clone was observed a single time. The V and J genes are TRBV5-6 and TRBJ1-5; TRBD1 is a possible D gene (5 bases). V dropped 4 bases and J dropped 9 bases, with 14 bases sitting between them. This CDR3 comprises 13 residues. CDR1 and CDR2 from the germline V gene are SGHDT and YYEEEE. For the CDR3, the DNA is TGTGCCAGCAGCGGTGGGGCGATTGGGCCCCAGCATTTT. Residues: CASSGGAIGPQHF.

This clone was seen only once. The chain couples TRBV6-1 to TRBJ1-5; TRBD1 aligns across 9 bases. Germline trimming cut 4 bases from V and 3 bases from J; bases unmatched to any gene: 13. The germline V gene encodes CDR1 MNHNS and CDR2 SASEGT. The length of the CDR3 is 18 residues. The CDR3 protein is CASSVSSRDRDYNQPQHF. The DNA for the CDR3 is TGTGCCAGCAGTGTATCCTCCCGGGACAGGGATTACAATCAGCCCCAGCATTTT.

The chain employs TRBV4-1 and TRBJ1-4; 8 bases map to TRBD1. The trim removed 1 base at V and 7 bases at J, leaving 8 bases unmatched. CDR3 size: 16 residues. Germline V gene lookup returns CDR1 MGHRA and CDR2 YSYEKL. The chain's CDR3 is CASSQGGQGSFEKLFF. The CDR3 bases are TGCGCCAGCAGCCAAGGCGGACAGGGTTCCTTTGAAAAACTGTTTTTT.

This chain links TRBV27 with TRBJ2-1; 9 bases are a match to TRBD1. The ends lost 5 bases at V and 3 bases at J; junction bases unmatched: 5. The CDR3 totals 15 residues. CDR1 MNHEY and CDR2 SMNVEV come from the germline V gene (reference sequence). This CDR3 reads CASSPRDRVYNEQFF. The CDR3 bases are TGTGCCAGCAGTCCCCGGGACAGGGTCTACAATGAGCAGTTCTTC.

The chain couples TRBV5-5 to TRBJ1-2, with 7 positions matching TRBD1. The CDR3 length is 17 residues. Germline V gene data show CDR1 as SGHKS and CDR2 as YYEKEE (reference sequence). V trimming: 1 base; J trimming: 3 bases; junction bases outside the gene matches: 12. The CDR3 loop is CASSLTPTTGTDYGYTF. CDR3 in DNA: TGTGCCAGCAGCTTGACCCCTACGACAGGGACGGACTATGGCTACACCTTC. Full variable domain (missing parts from reference TRBV5-5 and TRBJ1-2): DAGVTQSPTHLIKTRGQQVTLRCSPISGHKSVSWYQQVLGQGPQFIFQYYEKEERGRGNFPDRFSARQFPNYSSELNVNALLLGDSALYLCASSLTPTTGTDYGYTFGSGTRLTVV.

The chain joins TRBV2 to TRBJ2-5; TRBD2 matches 7 bases. V was pared by 7 bases and J by 5 bases, with 13 bases of the junction left unmatched. CDR1 and CDR2 from the germline V gene are SNHLY and FYNNEI. The CDR3 sequence is 15 residues long. The CDR3 DNA reads as TGTGCCAGCAACCACCTGACGCGGCGGGAGGAGACCCAGTACTTC. It specifies CASNHLTRREETQYF. The entire variable domain, with the rest obtained from reference TRBV2 and TRBJ2-5, is as follows: EPEVTQTPSHQVTQMGQEVILRCVPISNHLYFYWYRQILGQKVEFLVSFYNNEISEKSEIFDDQFSVERPDGSNFTLKIRSTKLEDSAMYFCASNHLTRREETQYFGPGTRLLVL.

The chain carries TRBV7-9 and TRBJ2-1; 10 bases fit TRBD1. Germline CDR1 is SEHNR and CDR2 is FQNEAQ (reference sequence). The length of the CDR3 is 16 residues. V trimming: 6 bases; J trimming: 1 base; junction bases outside the gene matches: 6. The CDR3 is CASSLRTGGSYNEQFF. CDR3 nucleotides: TGTGCCAGCAGTCTGAGGACAGGGGGATCCTACAATGAGCAGTTCTTC. Using reference TRBV7-9 and TRBJ2-1 for the parts outside the CDR3, the full variable domain is DTGVSQNPRHKITKRGQNVTFRCDPISEHNRLYWYRQTLGQGPEFLTYFQNEAQLEKSRLLSDRFSAERPKGSFSTLEIQRTEQGDSAMYLCASSLRTGGSYNEQFFGPGTRLTVL.

The V and J genes are TRBV29-1 and TRBJ2-7; a possible D gene is TRBD2 (7 bases). The CDR3 is 15 residues long. Germline lookup yields CDR1 SQVTM and CDR2 ANQGSEA. Trimming took off 4 bases at V and 2 bases at J, with 18 bases between the two ends. The CDR3 is CSVGPGTGGPYEQYF. For the CDR3, the DNA is TGCAGCGTTGGGCCCGGAACGGGGGGCCCCTACGAGCAGTACTTC.

The V and J genes are TRBV19 and TRBJ2-1; 7 nucleotides align to TRBD1. This CDR3 has 13 amino acids. The ends lost 3 bases at V and 8 bases at J; junction bases unmatched: 4. Germline V gene data show CDR1 as LNHDA and CDR2 as SQIVND (reference sequence). The CDR3 region has the DNA TGTGCCAGTAGTATTGCAGGGGGATATGAGCAGTTCTTC. This translates into CASSIAGGYEQFF.

DNA for the CDR3: TGTGCCAGCAGCCGACAGGGGACACAGAACACTGAAGCTTTCTTT. Protein product: CASSRQGTQNTEAFF. The V call is TRBV27, the J call TRBJ1-1, with 8 bases fitting TRBD1. Germline lookup yields CDR1 MNHEY and CDR2 SMNVEV (reference sequence). V was clipped by 6 bases and J by 1 base; unmatched bases: 7. This CDR3 contains 15 residues.

This clone appeared a single time. The rearrangement uses TRBV12-3 or TRBV12-4 and TRBJ1-2; D is unclear. The CDR3 extends over 13 amino acids. V was shortened by 7 bases and J by 1 base, with 10 bases between the two germline ends. The CDR3 DNA follows: TGTGCCAGCATTAAATCAGATAACTATGGCTACACCTTC. Its protein product is CASIKSDNYGYTF.

This chain uses TRBV6-5 with TRBJ1-1; TRBD1 matches 9 bases. V lost 7 bases and J lost 11; bases outside the gene matches: 5. The CDR3 is 11 amino acids. Germline lookup yields CDR1 MNHEY and CDR2 SVGAGI. The CDR3 loop is CASKEQGAAFF. CDR3 coding DNA: TGTGCCAGCAAAGAACAGGGGGCGGCTTTCTTT.

The genes are TRBV9 and TRBJ1-6; 9 nucleotides agree with TRBD1. The trim removed 2 bases at V and 8 bases at J, leaving 2 bases unmatched. This CDR3 has 14 residues. The germline V gene encodes CDR1 SGDLS and CDR2 YYNGEE. This CDR3 is CASSVRQGDSPLHF. Here the CDR3 DNA reads TGTGCCAGCAGCGTTAGACAGGGGGATTCACCCCTCCACTTT.